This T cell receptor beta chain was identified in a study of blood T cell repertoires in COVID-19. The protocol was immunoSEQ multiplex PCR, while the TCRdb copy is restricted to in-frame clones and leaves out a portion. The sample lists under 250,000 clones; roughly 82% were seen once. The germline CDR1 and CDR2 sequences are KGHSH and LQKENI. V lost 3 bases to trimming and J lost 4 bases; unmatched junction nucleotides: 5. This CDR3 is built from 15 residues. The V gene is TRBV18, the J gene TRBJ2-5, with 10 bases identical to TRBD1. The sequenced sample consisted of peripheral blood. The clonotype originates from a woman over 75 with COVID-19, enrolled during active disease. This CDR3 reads CASSPGTGVRETQYF. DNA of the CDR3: TGTGCCAGCTCACCCGGGACAGGGGTACGAGAGACCCAGTACTTC.